This T cell receptor (beta chain) is drawn from a study of graft-versus-host responses after intestinal transplantation. Study overall: Each patient got anti-thymocyte globulin induction, then tacrolimus and steroids for about 3 years.

General study results and limits: Early post-transplant HvG declines showed an association with peak circulating GvH clone levels.

The CDR3 contains 14 residues. CDR1 is SGHTA, CDR2 FQGTGA, per germline. About this clone: What it binds is not known. The junction does not match germline at one end; this may be a read error.

Sequencing was performed with immunoSEQ multiplex PCR; in TCRdb, only in-frame clones are kept and a portion is missing. The repertoire has about 47,000 clones, about 95% of them found once; the top ten carry under 0.25%. Sequencing was performed on unstimulated CD8+ T cells sorted from spleen or lymph node cells, taken before transplant. V and J are TRBV7-3 and TRBJ2-5, with D hard to call. The sequence was obtained from a human donor who was the organ donor for an intestinal transplant. In nucleotides, the CDR3 is TGTGCCAGCAGTCCCACGACGGTCCAAGAGGCCCAGTACTTC. Its protein product is CASSPTTVQEAQYF.